This T cell receptor beta chain was observed in a study of blood T cell repertoires in COVID-19. Background on the study: The study drew acute and convalescent COVID-19 samples from the United States, Italy and Spain. PBMCs, B-cell-depleted T cells, or T cells were the source of the cDNA or gDNA that made up the material.

The CDR3 spans 14 residues. V was pared by 6 bases and J by 4 bases, with 5 bases of the junction left unmatched. Germline V lookup: CDR1 SGDLS, CDR2 YYNGEE. Generated by immunoSEQ multiplex PCR, the TCRdb table keeps only in-frame clones and is missing some. The sample has about 100,000 clones, 86% seen once. This TCR derives from a woman aged 55-69 years in a cohort sampled during active or convalescent COVID-19. The sequenced sample was peripheral blood. J is TRBJ2-3 and V is TRBV9, with 10 bases aligning to TRBD2. The CDR3 region is CASNRLAGADTQYF. CDR3 DNA: TGTGCCAGCAATAGGCTAGCGGGAGCAGATACGCAGTATTTT.